The following is a T cell receptor (beta chain) sequence with its context. Trimming cost V 3 bases and J 2 bases, with 6 bases left between them. The germline CDR1 and CDR2 sequences are KGHSH and LQKENI. The CDR3 has 13 residues. Recruitment covered about 25 US areas and drew participants whose ages spanned roughly 18 to 90 years. These data come from a study of blood T cell repertoires in COVID-19. Sequenced by immunoSEQ multiplex PCR; TCRdb stores in-frame clones only, minus some. This sample has 200,000 to 250,000 clones, with roughly 80% found just once. Sequenced input: PBMCs or T cells enriched from blood (not recorded which). This receptor was taken from a woman in her fifties or sixties who had been exposed to COVID-19. The gene calls are TRBV18 and TRBJ2-3, with no clear D. The CDR3: CASSPIPTDTQYF. The CDR3, as DNA: TGTGCCAGCTCACCCATCCCCACAGATACGCAGTATTTT.